This record covers a single TCR beta chain. Its antigen is as yet unknown. Germline CDR1 MNHEY, CDR2 SVGAGI. This CDR3 has 15 residues. V lost 6 bases and J lost 4, with 16 bases in between. The record originates from a study of CD8 T cells in ankylosing spondylitis. General study points: A TCR beta motif of under ten highly homologous variants appeared characteristic of ankylosing spondylitis blood. Some of these motif variants have turned up before, in reports on reactive arthritis synovial fluid and blood.

The TCR beta libraries were generated through quantitative 5'-RACE incorporating molecular barcodes. TCRdb re-analysed the 5' RACE reads in MiXCR, keeping a single row per CDR3 protein. Here the sample spans about 160,000 distinct CDR3 sequences, around 18% being singletons. The rearrangement links TRBV6-5 to TRBJ1-3; a weak D match, TRBD1 (5 bases). Sequencing was done on a sample of blood, either unsorted or a sorted T cell fraction (not recorded which). The sequence was collected from a male donor with ankylosing spondylitis or in good health (not recorded which). CDR3 coding DNA: TGTGCCAGCAGCCTCGGGACTGCCGGCGGAAACACCATATATTTT. Encoded protein: CASSLGTAGGNTIYF.